This T cell receptor beta chain emerged from a study of control samples from healthy donors and cancer patients. Assay: immunoSEQ multiplex PCR; the TCRdb copy retains only in-frame clones and omits some. Of about 120,000 clones in the sample, more than 80% were seen once. The V gene lost 5 bases and the J gene lost 10 bases, with 14 bases spanning the gap. Per germline, CDR1 SGHTA and CDR2 FQGNSA. The CDR3 sequence is 12 residues long. This rearrangement joins TRBV7-2 to TRBJ1-2; D gene uncertain. Specimen: PBMCs. The source of this sequence is a woman between 45 and 60 years old with colorectal cancer. The CDR3 spells CASSRQQPLYTF. DNA for the CDR3: TGTGCCAGCAGCCGTCAACAGCCTCTCTACACCTTC.